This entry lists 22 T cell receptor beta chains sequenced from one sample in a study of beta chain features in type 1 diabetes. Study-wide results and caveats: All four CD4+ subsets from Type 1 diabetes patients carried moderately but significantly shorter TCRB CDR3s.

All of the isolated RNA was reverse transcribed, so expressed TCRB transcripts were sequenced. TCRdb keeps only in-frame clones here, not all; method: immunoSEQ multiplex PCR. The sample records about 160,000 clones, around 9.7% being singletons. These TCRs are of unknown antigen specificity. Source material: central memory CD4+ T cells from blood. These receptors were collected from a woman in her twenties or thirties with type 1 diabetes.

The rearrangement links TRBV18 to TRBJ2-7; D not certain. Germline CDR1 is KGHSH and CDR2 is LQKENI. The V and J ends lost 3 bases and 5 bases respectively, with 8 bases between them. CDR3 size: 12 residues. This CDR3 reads CASSPRFDEQYF. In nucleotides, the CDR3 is TGTGCCAGCTCACCTCGGTTCGACGAGCAGTACTTC.

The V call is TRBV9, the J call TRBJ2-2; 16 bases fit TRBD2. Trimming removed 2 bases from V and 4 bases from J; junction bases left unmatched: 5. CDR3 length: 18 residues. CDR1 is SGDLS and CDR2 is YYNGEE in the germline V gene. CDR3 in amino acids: CASSVGLAGGPLTGELFF. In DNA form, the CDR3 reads TGTGCCAGCAGCGTGGGACTAGCGGGAGGGCCACTCACCGGGGAGCTGTTTTTT.

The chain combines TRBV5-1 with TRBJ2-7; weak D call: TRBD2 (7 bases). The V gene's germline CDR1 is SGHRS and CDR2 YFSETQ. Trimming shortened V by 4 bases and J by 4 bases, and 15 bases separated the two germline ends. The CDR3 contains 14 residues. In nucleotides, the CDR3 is TGCGCCAGCAGCGAGGGGGGGTCAGGGTACGAGCAGTACTTC. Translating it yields CASSEGGSGYEQYF.

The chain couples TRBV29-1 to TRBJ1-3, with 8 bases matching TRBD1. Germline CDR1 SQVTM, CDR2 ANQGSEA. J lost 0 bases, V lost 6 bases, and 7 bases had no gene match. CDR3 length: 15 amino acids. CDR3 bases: TGCAGCGTCCGGACAGGGACCAACTCTGGAAACACCATATATTTT. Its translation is CSVRTGTNSGNTIYF.

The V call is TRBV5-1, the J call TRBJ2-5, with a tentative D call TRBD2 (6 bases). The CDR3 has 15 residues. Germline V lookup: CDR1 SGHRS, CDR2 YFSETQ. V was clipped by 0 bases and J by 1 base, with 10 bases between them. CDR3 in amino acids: CASSLVGDSQETQYF. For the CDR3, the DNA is TGCGCCAGCAGCTTGGTTGGGGACTCCCAAGAGACCCAGTACTTC.

This chain's CDR3 is CASSYSYQNTGELFF. In DNA form, the CDR3 reads TGTGCCAGCAGTTACTCCTATCAAAACACCGGGGAGCTGTTTTTT. This chain uses TRBV6-5 with TRBJ2-2; D call uncertain. CDR3 length equals 15 residues. Trimming left V 0 bases short and J 2 bases short, with 7 bases between. Germline assignment: CDR1 MNHEY and CDR2 SVGAGI.

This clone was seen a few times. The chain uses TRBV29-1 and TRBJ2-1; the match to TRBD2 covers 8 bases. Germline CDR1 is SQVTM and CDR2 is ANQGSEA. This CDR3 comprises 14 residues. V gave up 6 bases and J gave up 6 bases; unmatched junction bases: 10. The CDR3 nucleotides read TGCAGCGTGGTCGAGCCGGGACTAGTCAATGAGCAGTTCTTC. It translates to CSVVEPGLVNEQFF.

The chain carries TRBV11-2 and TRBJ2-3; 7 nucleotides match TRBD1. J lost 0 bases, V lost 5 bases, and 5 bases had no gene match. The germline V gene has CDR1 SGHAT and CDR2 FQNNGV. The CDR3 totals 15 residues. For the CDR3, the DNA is TGTGCCAGCAGCCCGGACAGGCTAAGCACAGATACGCAGTATTTT. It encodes CASSPDRLSTDTQYF.

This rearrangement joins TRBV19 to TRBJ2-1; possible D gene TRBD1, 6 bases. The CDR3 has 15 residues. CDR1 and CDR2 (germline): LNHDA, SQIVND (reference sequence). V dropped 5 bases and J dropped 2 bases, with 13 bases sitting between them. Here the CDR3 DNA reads TGTGCCAGTAGTTCCACAGGGTCCACCTACAATGAGCAGTTCTTC. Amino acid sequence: CASSSTGSTYNEQFF.

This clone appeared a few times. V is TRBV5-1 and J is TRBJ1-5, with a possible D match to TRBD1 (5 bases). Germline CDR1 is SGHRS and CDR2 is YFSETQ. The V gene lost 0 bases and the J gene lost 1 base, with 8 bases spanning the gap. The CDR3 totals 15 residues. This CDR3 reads CASSLEGLSNQPQHF. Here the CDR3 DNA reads TGCGCCAGCAGCTTGGAGGGACTGAGCAATCAGCCCCAGCATTTT.

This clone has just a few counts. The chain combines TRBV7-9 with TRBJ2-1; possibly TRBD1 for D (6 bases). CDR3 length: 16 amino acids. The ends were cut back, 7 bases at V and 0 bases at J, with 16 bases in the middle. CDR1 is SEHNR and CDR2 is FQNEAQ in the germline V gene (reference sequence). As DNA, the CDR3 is TGTGCCAGCAACCCGATTAGGGGGAGCTCCTACAATGAGCAGTTCTTC. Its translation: CASNPIRGSSYNEQFF.

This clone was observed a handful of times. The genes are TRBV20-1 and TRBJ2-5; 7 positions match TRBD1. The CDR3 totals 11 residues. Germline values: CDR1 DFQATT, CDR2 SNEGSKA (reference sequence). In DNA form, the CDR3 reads TGCACCGTGCCAGGGGGAGAGACCCAGTACTTC. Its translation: CTVPGGETQYF.

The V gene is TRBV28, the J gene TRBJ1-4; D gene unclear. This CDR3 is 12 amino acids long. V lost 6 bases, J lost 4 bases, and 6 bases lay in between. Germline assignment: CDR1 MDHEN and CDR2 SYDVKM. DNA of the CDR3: TGTGCCAGCAGGACTAATAATGAAAAACTGTTTTTT. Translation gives CASRTNNEKLFF.

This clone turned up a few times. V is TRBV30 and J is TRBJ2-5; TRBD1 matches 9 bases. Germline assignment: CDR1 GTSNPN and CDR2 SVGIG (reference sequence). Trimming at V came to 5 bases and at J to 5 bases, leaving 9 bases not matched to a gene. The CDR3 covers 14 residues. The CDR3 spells CAWGGQGLDETQYF. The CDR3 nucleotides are TGTGCCTGGGGGGGACAGGGCTTAGATGAGACCCAGTACTTC. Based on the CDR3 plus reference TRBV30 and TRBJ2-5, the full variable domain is SQTIHQWPATLVQPVGSPLSLECTVEGTSNPNLYWYRQAAGRGLQLLFYSVGIGQISSEVPQNLSASRPQDRQFILSSKKLLLSDSGFYLCAWGGQGLDETQYFGPGTRLLVL.

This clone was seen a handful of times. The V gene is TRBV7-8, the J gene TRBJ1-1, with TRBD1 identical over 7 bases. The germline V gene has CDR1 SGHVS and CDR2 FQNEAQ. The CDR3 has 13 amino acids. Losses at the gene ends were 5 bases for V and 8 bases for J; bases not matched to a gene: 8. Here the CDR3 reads CASSVLIQGEAFF. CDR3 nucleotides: TGTGCCAGCAGCGTATTAATACAGGGGGAAGCTTTCTTT.

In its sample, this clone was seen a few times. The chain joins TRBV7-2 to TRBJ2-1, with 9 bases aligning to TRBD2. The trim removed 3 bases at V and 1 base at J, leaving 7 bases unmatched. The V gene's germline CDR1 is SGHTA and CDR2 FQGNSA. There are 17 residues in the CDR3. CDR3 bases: TGTGCCAGCAGCTTTGCGGGAGGGTGGGGTTCCTACAATGAGCAGTTCTTC. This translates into CASSFAGGWGSYNEQFF.

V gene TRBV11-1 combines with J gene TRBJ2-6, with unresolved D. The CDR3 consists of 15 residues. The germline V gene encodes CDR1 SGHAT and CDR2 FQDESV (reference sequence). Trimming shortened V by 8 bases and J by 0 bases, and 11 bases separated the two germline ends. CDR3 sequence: CASDKSHSGANVLTF. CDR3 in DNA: TGTGCCAGCGACAAGTCCCACTCTGGGGCCAACGTCCTGACTTTC.

The CDR3 loop reads CAWSGIGQAREQYF. The CDR3, as DNA: TGTGCCTGGAGTGGCATCGGACAGGCGCGTGAGCAGTACTTC. The V gene is TRBV30, the J gene TRBJ2-7; 7 bases fit TRBD1. V shed 1 base and J 7 bases; nucleotides not matched to a gene: 10. The CDR3 runs 14 residues. CDR1 GTSNPN and CDR2 SVGIG come from the germline V gene (reference sequence).

In DNA form, the CDR3 reads TGTGCCTGGAGCCCGCTTCAGAACTATGGCTACACCTTC. Encoded protein: CAWSPLQNYGYTF. The chain uses TRBV30 and TRBJ1-2; D remains ambiguous. The CDR3 covers 13 residues. V was cut by 3 bases and J by 2 bases, with 10 bases left in between. CDR1 is GTSNPN and CDR2 is SVGIG in the germline V gene (reference sequence).

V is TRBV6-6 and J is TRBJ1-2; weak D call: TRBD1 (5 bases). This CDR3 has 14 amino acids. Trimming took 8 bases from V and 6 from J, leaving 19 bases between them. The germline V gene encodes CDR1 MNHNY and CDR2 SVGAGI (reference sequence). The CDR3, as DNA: TGTGCCAGCGGACCTTGGGGGGAGAAGGATGGCTACACCTTC. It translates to CASGPWGEKDGYTF.

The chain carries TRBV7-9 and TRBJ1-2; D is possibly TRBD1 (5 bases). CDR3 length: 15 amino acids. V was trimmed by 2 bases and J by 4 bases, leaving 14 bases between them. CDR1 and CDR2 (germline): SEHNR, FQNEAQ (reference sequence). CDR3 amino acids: CASSLFNRILYGYTF. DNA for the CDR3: TGTGCCAGCAGCTTATTTAACAGGATCCTCTATGGCTACACCTTC.

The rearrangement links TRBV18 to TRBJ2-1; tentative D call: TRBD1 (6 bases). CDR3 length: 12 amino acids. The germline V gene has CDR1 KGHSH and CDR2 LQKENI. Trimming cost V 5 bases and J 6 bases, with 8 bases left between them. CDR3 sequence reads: CASSTTGNEQFF. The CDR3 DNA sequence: TGTGCCAGCTCAACGACAGGCAATGAGCAGTTCTTC.